A single sample gave rise to the 21 T cell receptor beta chains below, sequenced in a study of OX40 agonist ivuxolimab in advanced cancers. Clones were sequenced by immunoSEQ multiplex PCR, and TCRdb holds only the in-frame ones, with some missing. In the table there are around 15,000 clones, 70% to 90% of which are singletons. The source was CD4+ or CD8+ T cells sorted from blood, collected in a trial of the OX40 agonist ivuxolimab. These receptors were taken from an adult with an advanced solid tumor such as melanoma, head and neck, liver or kidney cancer.

The rearrangement uses TRBV5-6 and TRBJ2-1; 9 bases fit TRBD2. Trimming at V came to 1 base and at J to 4 bases, leaving 6 bases not matched to a gene. The CDR3 covers 16 residues. CDR1 is SGHDT and CDR2 is YYEEEE in the germline V gene. The CDR3 sequence is CASSLPLAGRYNEQFF. The CDR3 coding sequence is TGTGCCAGCAGCTTGCCGCTAGCGGGAAGATACAATGAGCAGTTCTTC.

The chain carries TRBV7-6 and TRBJ2-2; a possible D gene is TRBD2 (6 bases). V was pared by 5 bases and J by 5 bases, with 18 bases between. The germline V gene has CDR1 SGHVS and CDR2 FNYEAQ. This CDR3 spans 16 amino acids. CDR3 protein: CASSPFEGGGTGELFF. The CDR3 DNA follows: TGTGCCAGCAGCCCCTTCGAGGGAGGAGGGACCGGGGAGCTGTTTTTT.

This clone appeared once. V is TRBV11-2 and J is TRBJ1-1; a weak D match, TRBD1 (5 bases). The CDR3 runs to 15 residues. CDR1 is SGHAT, CDR2 FQNNGV, per germline. Trimming took 1 base from V and 4 from J, leaving 13 bases between them. CDR3 in amino acids: CASSLVSVGPTEAFF. DNA of the CDR3: TGTGCCAGCAGCTTAGTAAGTGTGGGACCCACTGAAGCTTTCTTT.

This clone was detected only once. This sequence joins TRBV9 and TRBJ1-1; TRBD1 agrees at 7 bases. The CDR3 loop spans 15 amino acids. The trim removed 3 bases at V and 1 base at J, leaving 6 bases unmatched. Germline V gives CDR1 SGDLS, CDR2 YYNGEE. The CDR3 nucleotides are TGTGCCAGCAGCGCTACAGGACAGGCGAACACTGAAGCTTTCTTT. This encodes CASSATGQANTEAFF.

The chain uses TRBV9 and TRBJ2-3; 7 bases agree with TRBD2. CDR3 size: 17 residues. CDR1 is SGDLS, CDR2 YYNGEE, per germline. With 4 bases clipped from V and 1 base from J, the junction kept 12 bases outside the gene matches. CDR3 nucleotide sequence: TGTGCCAGCAGCTCCCCTCAGGGTCGGGAGGGCACAGATACGCAGTATTTT. It yields the protein CASSSPQGREGTDTQYF.

The V gene is TRBV4-3, the J gene TRBJ1-2; TRBD1 might be the D (6 bases). Germline CDR1 LGHNA, CDR2 YSLEER. This CDR3 contains 14 residues. Trimming removed 4 bases from V and 2 bases from J, with 11 bases in between. CDR3 in DNA: TGCGCCAGCAGCCCTGGACAGTGGAACTATGGCTACACCTTC. Translating it yields CASSPGQWNYGYTF.

V and J are TRBV28 and TRBJ2-4; D not resolved. Germline CDR1 is MDHEN and CDR2 is SYDVKM. Trimming pared 6 bases from V and 0 bases from J, leaving 0 bases between. The CDR3 is made up of 11 amino acids. The CDR3 DNA reads TGTGCCAGCAGAGCCAAAAACATTCAGTACTTC. Translating gives CASRAKNIQYF. Variable domain in full (rest from reference TRBV28 and TRBJ2-4): DVKVTQSSRYLVKRTGEKVFLECVQDMDHENMFWYRQDPGLGLRLIYFSYDVKMKEKGDIPEGYSVSREKKERFSLILESASTNQTSMYLCASRAKNIQYFGAGTRLSVL.

V gene TRBV5-5 combines with J gene TRBJ2-5; D assignment may be TRBD1 or TRBD2 (5 bases each). Germline V gene sequence: CDR1 SGHKS, CDR2 YYEKEE (reference sequence). V was shortened by 1 base and J by 0 bases, with 10 bases between the two germline ends. This CDR3 comprises 15 residues. CDR3 bases: TGTGCCAGCAGCTTGATATGGGACGACCAAGAGACCCAGTACTTC. It specifies CASSLIWDDQETQYF.

The rearrangement uses TRBV6-6 and TRBJ1-1; D gene ambiguous. The CDR3 has 13 residues. CDR1 and CDR2 (germline): MNHNY, SVGAGI (reference sequence). The V end lost 6 bases, the J end lost 1 base, and 9 bases lay between the germline ends. The CDR3 nucleotides read TGTGCCAGCAGCCACCCGGGGAACACTGAAGCTTTCTTT. Its protein is CASSHPGNTEAFF.

The chain combines TRBV7-8 with TRBJ2-7; the match to TRBD1 covers 8 bases. The CDR3 length is 15 residues. Germline V gene sequence: CDR1 SGHVS, CDR2 FQNEAQ. The J segment lost 0 bases and the V segment lost 5 bases, leaving 6 bases of the junction unmatched. The CDR3 bases are TGTGCCAGCAGCGAAGGACAGGGTCCCTCCTACGAGCAGTACTTC. Its translation: CASSEGQGPSYEQYF. The entire variable domain, with the rest obtained from reference TRBV7-8 and TRBJ2-7, is as follows: GAGVSQSPRYKVAKRGQDVALRCDPISGHVSLFWYQQALGQGPEFLTYFQNEAQLDKSGLPSDRFFAERPEGSVSTLKIQRTQQEDSAVYLCASSEGQGPSYEQYFGPGTRLTVT.

The V gene is TRBV7-9, the J gene TRBJ2-7; 12 bases agree with TRBD2. J lost 2 bases, V lost 5 bases, and 4 bases had no gene match. Per germline, CDR1 SEHNR and CDR2 FQNEAQ (reference sequence). The CDR3 loop spans 15 amino acids. The CDR3 spells CASSDRTSGAYEQYF. DNA of the CDR3: TGTGCCAGCAGCGATCGGACTAGCGGGGCCTACGAGCAGTACTTC.

The chain carries TRBV7-2 and TRBJ1-2, with D possibly matching TRBD1 (5 bases). Germline-derived CDR1 and CDR2 are SGHTA and FQGNSA. Trimming took 1 base from V and 0 from J, leaving 12 bases between them. The CDR3 loop spans 16 amino acids. The CDR3 loop is CASSLVGGESNYGYTF. DNA for the CDR3: TGTGCCAGCAGCTTAGTGGGGGGAGAGTCTAACTATGGCTACACCTTC.

This chain joins TRBV27 and TRBJ2-2; possibly TRBD1 for D (7 bases). The V end lost 5 bases, the J end lost 6 bases, and 16 bases lay between the germline ends. The length of the CDR3 is 15 residues. CDR1 and CDR2 from the germline V gene are MNHEY and SMNVEV (reference sequence). The CDR3 sequence is CASSLQGGPAGELFF. The CDR3 region has the DNA TGTGCCAGCAGTCTTCAGGGGGGTCCTGCCGGGGAGCTGTTTTTT.

V is TRBV13 and J is TRBJ1-2; 9 positions match TRBD1. V shed 7 bases, J shed 8 bases, and the junction held 17 bases outside the gene matches. This CDR3 region has 16 residues. Germline CDR1 and CDR2: PRHDT and FYEKMQ (reference sequence). The CDR3 DNA sequence: TGTGCCAGCACCGAATCGAACAGGGGGCTGATCGAAGGCTACACCTTC. This translates into CASTESNRGLIEGYTF. Full variable domain (outside the CDR3, taken from reference TRBV13 and TRBJ1-2): AAGVIQSPRHLIKEKRETATLKCYPIPRHDTVYWYQQGPGQDPQFLISFYEKMQSDKGSIPDRFSAQQFSDYHSELNMSSLELGDSALYFCASTESNRGLIEGYTFGSGTRLTVV.

This clone has just one count. In DNA form, the CDR3 reads TGCGCCAGCAGCCAAGATACTGAGTACTACGAGCAGTACTTC. This gives the protein CASSQDTEYYEQYF. The rearrangement joins TRBV4-1 to TRBJ2-7; no definite D call. There are 14 residues in the CDR3. Germline assignment: CDR1 MGHRA and CDR2 YSYEKL. V lost 0 bases and J lost 3, with 9 bases in between.

The J gene is TRBJ2-5, the V gene TRBV21-1; TRBD1 reflects the table's D call only, with no check against the DNA. TRBV21-1 is a pseudogene segment. This CDR3 is 14 amino acids long. Here the CDR3 reads CASSNNRGQETQYF. The CDR3 DNA reads TGTGCCAGCAGCAATAACAGGGGTCAAGAGACCCAGTACTTC.

This chain links TRBV7-9 with TRBJ2-7; no clear D gene. There are 13 residues in the CDR3. Germline CDR1 is SEHNR and CDR2 is FQNEAQ (reference sequence). V lost 5 bases and J 4 bases, leaving 12 bases between the germline ends. CDR3 DNA: TGTGCCAGCAGCAATAATGAATGGTACGAGCAGTACTTC. Amino acids: CASSNNEWYEQYF. Combining the CDR3 with reference TRBV7-9 and TRBJ2-7 gives the whole variable domain DTGVSQNPRHKITKRGQNVTFRCDPISEHNRLYWYRQTLGQGPEFLTYFQNEAQLEKSRLLSDRFSAERPKGSFSTLEIQRTEQGDSAMYLCASSNNEWYEQYFGPGTRLTVT.

The chain recombines TRBV29-1 with TRBJ2-2; no definite D call. V lost 4 bases, J lost 4 bases, and 10 bases lay in between. This CDR3 contains 13 residues. CDR1 SQVTM and CDR2 ANQGSEA come from the germline V gene. The DNA for the CDR3 is TGCAGCGTTGTTTTAGGGTTCACCGGGGAGCTGTTTTTT. The encoded protein is CSVVLGFTGELFF.

A few counts support this clone. The chain uses TRBV18 and TRBJ1-2; unclear D gene. From germline, CDR1 is KGHSH and CDR2 LQKENI. The CDR3 spans 13 residues. Deletions cut 0 bases from V and 4 bases from J, with 6 bases between. CDR3 amino acids: CASSPPYSYGYTF. The DNA for the CDR3 is TGTGCCAGCTCACCACCGTACAGCTATGGCTACACCTTC.

V is TRBV12-5 and J is TRBJ2-7; D remains unclear. Deletions cut 0 bases from V and 5 bases from J, with 11 bases between. This CDR3 has 14 amino acids. The V gene's germline CDR1 is LGHNT and CDR2 FRNRAP. This chain's CDR3 is CASGLVPVPHEQYF. CDR3 DNA sequence: TGTGCTAGTGGTTTGGTACCCGTCCCTCACGAGCAGTACTTC. Supplemented by reference TRBV12-5 and TRBJ2-7, the full variable domain reads DARVTQTPRHKVTEMGQEVTMRCQPILGHNTVFWYRQTMMQGLELLAYFRNRAPLDDSGMPKDRFSAEMPDATLATLKIQPSEPRDSAVYFCASGLVPVPHEQYFGPGTRLTVT.

Only one count was recorded for this clone. The rearrangement uses TRBV9 and TRBJ1-5; 7 bases fit TRBD1. V dropped 3 bases and J dropped 6; count of bases not matched to a gene: 6. Germline V gives CDR1 SGDLS, CDR2 YYNGEE. This CDR3 is 14 amino acids long. CDR3 amino acids: CASSETGSGQPQHF. CDR3 sequence (DNA): TGTGCCAGCAGCGAGACAGGGAGCGGTCAGCCCCAGCATTTT.